This T cell receptor (beta chain) derives from a study of CD8+ T cells in alopecia areata. Across the study: Patients in the study were on tofacitinib for 6 to 18 months, then off it for 6 months.

Extraction and reverse transcription of RNA yielded cDNA as the sequencing template. The method was immunoSEQ multiplex PCR; TCRdb's version includes in-frame clones alone and lacks a portion of them. Found here are 110,000 or so clones, around three fifths of them singletons; the top ten hold approximately 3.6%. Study-wide findings and caveats: Lesional scalp, especially alopecia totalis/universalis, showed higher clonality than normal scalp. Uncertain still, given a single nonresponder, is whether baseline CD8+ expansion links to response.

V was clipped by 0 bases and J by 3 bases, with 8 bases between them. Germline assignment: CDR1 SQVTM and CDR2 ANQGSEA. This CDR3 has 13 amino acids. As to treatment: oral pan-JAK inhibitor, 5-10 mg twice daily. Peripheral blood, together with lesional scalp punch biopsies, was collected from alopecia areata patients. With regard to this clone: Antigen unknown.

The TCR was taken from a human donor with alopecia areata. The chain joins TRBV29-1 to TRBJ1-2; unclear D gene. This specimen was CD4+ T cells sorted from blood, taken at week 24, from a patient treated with tofacitinib. The CDR3 nucleotides are TGCAGCGTTGAAGAGGTAGTGCACTATGGCTACACCTTC. Its protein product is CSVEEVVHYGYTF. The full variable domain, completed using reference TRBV29-1 and TRBJ1-2, is SAVISQKPSRDICQRGTSLTIQCQVDSQVTMMFWYRQQPGQSLTLIATANQGSEATYESGFVIDKFPISRPNLTFSTLTVSNMSPEDSSIYLCSVEEVVHYGYTFGSGTRLTVV.